The 20 T cell receptor beta chains given below trace back to one sample, sequenced in a study of cytomegalovirus exposure and HLA in healthy donors. TCRdb's table, derived via immunoSEQ multiplex PCR, lists solely in-frame clones and lacks some. The sample records about 220,000 clones, 85% to 95% being singletons. The specimen sequenced was PBMCs. The source of these receptors is a woman aged 18-29 years in good health and CMV-seronegative.

The chain is built from TRBV5-4 and TRBJ2-7; 9 bases agree with TRBD1. This CDR3 region has 15 residues. The V segment lost 4 bases and the J segment 3 bases; nucleotides outside the gene matches: 8. The V gene's germline CDR1 is SGHNT and CDR2 YYREEE (reference sequence). The chain's CDR3 is CASSVRGTGLYEQYF. The CDR3 nucleotides are TGTGCCAGCAGCGTGAGGGGGACAGGGCTCTACGAGCAGTACTTC.

The chain uses TRBV7-8 and TRBJ2-2; TRBD2 matches at 13 bases. CDR1 is SGHVS and CDR2 is FQNEAQ in the germline V gene. This CDR3 spans 16 amino acids. Losses at the gene ends were 5 bases for V and 4 bases for J; bases not matched to a gene: 4. The CDR3 region has the DNA TGTGCCAGCAGCACTAGCGGGAGGGGGGCCACCGGGGAGCTGTTTTTT. This gives the protein CASSTSGRGATGELFF.

V gene TRBV25-1 combines with J gene TRBJ1-1, with D maybe TRBD1 (6 bases). The V gene lost 4 bases and the J gene lost 0 bases, with 12 bases spanning the gap. The CDR3 is made up of 15 amino acids. Germline loops: CDR1 MGHDK, CDR2 SYGVNS. DNA for the CDR3: TGTGCCAGCAGTGGAGGGGACACCCTGAACACTGAAGCTTTCTTT. Its translation: CASSGGDTLNTEAFF.

The chain uses TRBV28 and TRBJ1-6; possibly TRBD1 for D (6 bases). The V end lost 3 bases, the J end lost 12 bases, and 18 bases lay between the germline ends. The CDR3 is 15 residues long. Germline assignment: CDR1 MDHEN and CDR2 SYDVKM. This chain's CDR3 is CASSFMWDIGGPLHF. In DNA, the CDR3 is TGTGCCAGCAGTTTTATGTGGGACATAGGAGGACCCCTCCACTTT.

The chain joins TRBV15 to TRBJ1-1; no reliable D call. Looked up from germline, CDR1 is LNHNV and CDR2 is YYDKDF (reference sequence). The CDR3 length is 14 residues. The ends were cut back, 0 bases at V and 8 bases at J, with 13 bases in the middle. The CDR3 nucleotides read TGTGCCACCAGCAGAGAGGGCCGTCAGACGGAAGCTTTCTTT. It encodes CATSREGRQTEAFF.

A single count supports this clone. The chain employs TRBV6-1 and TRBJ2-1; D is undetermined. Deletions cut 6 bases from V and 6 bases from J, with 9 bases between. CDR1 and CDR2 (germline): MNHNS, SASEGT. The CDR3 is made up of 12 amino acids. CDR3 nucleotide sequence: TGTGCCAGCAGGTACGGTCGCAATGAGCAGTTCTTC. Its translation is CASRYGRNEQFF.

The V gene is TRBV30, the J gene TRBJ2-7; 9 bases are a match to TRBD1. Germline V gene lookup returns CDR1 GTSNPN and CDR2 SVGIG (reference sequence). The length of the CDR3 is 15 residues. Losses at the gene ends were 2 bases for V and 3 bases for J; bases not matched to a gene: 8. The CDR3 reads CAWSRPGTGIYEQYF. The CDR3 bases are TGTGCCTGGAGTCGACCCGGGACAGGGATCTACGAGCAGTACTTC.

The chain links TRBV2 to TRBJ2-1; 7 bases are shared with TRBD2. J was trimmed by 0 bases and V by 5 bases; bases with no gene match: 4. The CDR3 contains 15 residues. The germline V gene has CDR1 SNHLY and CDR2 FYNNEI. CDR3: CASSSSGSSYNEQFF. The CDR3 bases are TGTGCCAGCAGTTCTAGCGGTAGCTCCTACAATGAGCAGTTCTTC.

This clone was counted between two and nine times. V is TRBV11-2 and J is TRBJ2-7; D is unresolved. CDR3 length: 14 residues. V lost 0 bases to trimming and J lost 4 bases, with 10 bases between them. The germline CDR1 and CDR2 sequences are SGHAT and FQNNGV. The CDR3 protein is CASSLDAQVYEQYF. CDR3 DNA sequence: TGTGCCAGCAGCTTAGATGCCCAGGTGTACGAGCAGTACTTC.

This clone was counted only a few times. CDR3 amino acids: CASSDISGQQETQYF. CDR3 nucleotides: TGTGCCAGCAGTGATATCTCCGGACAGCAAGAGACCCAGTACTTC. The genes are TRBV6-1 and TRBJ2-5, with D possibly TRBD1 on 6 matching bases. The V gene lost 3 bases and the J gene lost 2 bases, with 13 bases spanning the gap. The germline CDR1 and CDR2 sequences are MNHNS and SASEGT. CDR3 length: 15 residues.

The chain uses TRBV18 and TRBJ1-2, with D perhaps matching TRBD1 (5 bases). The germline CDR1 and CDR2 sequences are KGHSH and LQKENI. Between the trimmed V and J ends, which lost 4 bases and 4 bases, there was a span of 10 bases. The CDR3 is made up of 13 amino acids. The CDR3 sequence is CASSLETAYGYTF. Here the CDR3 DNA reads TGTGCCAGCTCACTGGAGACAGCCTATGGCTACACCTTC.

In nucleotides, the CDR3 is TGTGCCAGCAGCGCAGACAGTCACAATGAGCAGTTCTTC. Translating it yields CASSADSHNEQFF. The genes are TRBV9 and TRBJ2-1; D is possibly TRBD1 (5 bases). CDR1 is SGDLS and CDR2 is YYNGEE in the germline V gene. The CDR3 has 13 residues. V lost 3 bases, J lost 5 bases, and 9 bases lay in between.

The CDR3 bases are TGTGCCAGCAGTGTCACAGGGGGCGTGATGGGCTACACCTTC. Amino acid sequence: CASSVTGGVMGYTF. This chain connects TRBV6-4 to TRBJ1-2; TRBD1 aligns across 9 bases. This CDR3 has 14 residues. Germline V gives CDR1 MRHNA, CDR2 SNTAGT. V shed 4 bases, J shed 8 bases, and the junction held 8 bases outside the gene matches.

J is TRBJ1-1 and V is TRBV30; D is ambiguous. Trimming removed 0 bases at V and 1 base at J, with 12 bases between. The CDR3 is 15 amino acids. Germline lookup yields CDR1 GTSNPN and CDR2 SVGIG (reference sequence). The CDR3 loop is CAWSVTGMRNTEAFF. DNA of the CDR3: TGTGCCTGGAGTGTAACCGGGATGCGGAACACTGAAGCTTTCTTT. Based on the CDR3 plus reference TRBV30 and TRBJ1-1, the full variable domain is SQTIHQWPATLVQPVGSPLSLECTVEGTSNPNLYWYRQAAGRGLQLLFYSVGIGQISSEVPQNLSASRPQDRQFILSSKKLLLSDSGFYLCAWSVTGMRNTEAFFGQGTRLTVV.

With respect to this clone: The same CDR3 arises from other DNA sequences in this sample as well. This chain uses TRBV5-1 with TRBJ2-1; 9 nucleotides align to TRBD2. Germline loops: CDR1 SGHRS, CDR2 YFSETQ. V lost 0 bases, J lost 5 bases, and 3 bases stayed unmatched. The CDR3 is 15 residues long. The CDR3 DNA follows: TGCGCCAGCAGCTTGGGGCTAGCGGGGAACAATGAGCAGTTCTTC. It yields the protein CASSLGLAGNNEQFF.

This clone was seen only once. This chain connects TRBV29-1 to TRBJ1-1; TRBD1 agrees at 7 bases. This CDR3 has 14 amino acids. Germline values: CDR1 SQVTM, CDR2 ANQGSEA. The CDR3 DNA is TGCACCACTGAGGAGGGGGCACTGAACACTGAAGCTTTCTTT. It is translated as CTTEEGALNTEAFF.

The chain is built from TRBV5-1 and TRBJ2-1; possibly TRBD1 for D (7 bases). The CDR3 runs 14 residues. The germline V gene has CDR1 SGHRS and CDR2 YFSETQ. Trimming took 3 bases from V and 8 from J, leaving 15 bases between them. CDR3 amino acids: CASSWEQGRYEQFF. The CDR3 DNA reads as TGCGCCAGCAGCTGGGAACAGGGGAGGTATGAGCAGTTCTTC. The variable domain in full, completed from reference TRBV5-1 and TRBJ2-1, reads KAGVTQTPRYLIKTRGQQVTLSCSPISGHRSVSWYQQTPGQGLQFLFEYFSETQRNKGNFPGRFSGRQFSNSRSEMNVSTLELGDSALYLCASSWEQGRYEQFFGPGTRLTVL.

The rearrangement uses TRBV12-5 and TRBJ2-7; 7 bases fit TRBD2. This CDR3 has 15 amino acids. Germline CDR1 reads LGHNT; CDR2 reads FRNRAP. Losses at the gene ends were 5 bases for V and 5 bases for J; bases not matched to a gene: 12. The CDR3 loop is CASGLGQSGGHEQYF. CDR3 in DNA: TGTGCTAGTGGTCTCGGACAATCGGGAGGCCACGAGCAGTACTTC.

The chain combines TRBV6-5 with TRBJ2-7, with D perhaps TRBD1 (5 bases). CDR1 is MNHEY and CDR2 is SVGAGI in the germline V gene. The germline V and J ends were trimmed by 7 bases and 1 base, with 14 bases remaining between them. The CDR3 sequence is 14 residues long. CDR3: CASIGHPPSYEQYF. CDR3 nucleotide sequence: TGTGCCAGCATTGGACATCCTCCGTCCTACGAGCAGTACTTC.

This chain links TRBV19 with TRBJ2-1; 8 bases are shared with TRBD2. Looked up from germline, CDR1 is LNHDA and CDR2 is SQIVND (reference sequence). The CDR3 is 19 residues long. J lost 6 bases, V lost 3 bases, and 19 bases had no gene match. CDR3 bases: TGTGCCAGTAGTATCCTAGCGGGTTCCCCCGGGGTTCTTGTCAATGAGCAGTTCTTC. Its protein is CASSILAGSPGVLVNEQFF.